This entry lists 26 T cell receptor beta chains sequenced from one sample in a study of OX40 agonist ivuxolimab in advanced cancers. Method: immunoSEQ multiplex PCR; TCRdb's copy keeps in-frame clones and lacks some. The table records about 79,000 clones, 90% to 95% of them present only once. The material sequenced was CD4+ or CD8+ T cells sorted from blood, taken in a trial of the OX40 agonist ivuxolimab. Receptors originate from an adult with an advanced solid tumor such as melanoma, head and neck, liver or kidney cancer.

CDR3 protein: CASSSLDSPYEQYF. CDR3 coding DNA: TGTGCCAGCAGCTCCTTGGACAGTCCCTACGAGCAGTACTTC. The chain recombines TRBV6-5 with TRBJ2-7; weak D call: TRBD1 (6 bases). The germline gives CDR1 MNHEY, CDR2 SVGAGI. Trimming removed 6 bases at V and 2 bases at J, with 14 bases between. The CDR3 runs to 14 residues.

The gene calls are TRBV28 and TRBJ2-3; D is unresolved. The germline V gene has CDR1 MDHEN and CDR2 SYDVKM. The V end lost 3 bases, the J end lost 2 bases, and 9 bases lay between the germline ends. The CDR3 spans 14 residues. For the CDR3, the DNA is TGTGCCAGCAGTTTGCGGCAGATCACAGATACGCAGTATTTT. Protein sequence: CASSLRQITDTQYF.

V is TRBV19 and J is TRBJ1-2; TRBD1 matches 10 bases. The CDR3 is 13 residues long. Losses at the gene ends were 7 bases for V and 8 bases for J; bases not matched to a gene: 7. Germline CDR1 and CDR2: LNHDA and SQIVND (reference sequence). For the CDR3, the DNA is TGTGCCAGTAAGACAGGGGGCCTCGACGGCTACACCTTC. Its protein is CASKTGGLDGYTF.

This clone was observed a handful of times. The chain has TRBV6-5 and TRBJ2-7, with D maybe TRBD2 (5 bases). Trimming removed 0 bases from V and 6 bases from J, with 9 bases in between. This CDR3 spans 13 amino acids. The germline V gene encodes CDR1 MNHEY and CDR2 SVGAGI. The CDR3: CASSYSGGLEQYF. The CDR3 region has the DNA TGTGCCAGCAGTTACTCCGGAGGCCTCGAGCAGTACTTC.

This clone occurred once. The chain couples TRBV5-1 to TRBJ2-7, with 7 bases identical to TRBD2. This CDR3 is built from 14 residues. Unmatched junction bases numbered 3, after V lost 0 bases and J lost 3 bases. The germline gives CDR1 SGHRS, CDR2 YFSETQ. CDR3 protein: CASSLDRGDYEQYF. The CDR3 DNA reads TGCGCCAGCAGCTTGGATCGGGGGGACTACGAGCAGTACTTC. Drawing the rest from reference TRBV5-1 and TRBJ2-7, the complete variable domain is KAGVTQTPRYLIKTRGQQVTLSCSPISGHRSVSWYQQTPGQGLQFLFEYFSETQRNKGNFPGRFSGRQFSNSRSEMNVSTLELGDSALYLCASSLDRGDYEQYFGPGTRLTVT.

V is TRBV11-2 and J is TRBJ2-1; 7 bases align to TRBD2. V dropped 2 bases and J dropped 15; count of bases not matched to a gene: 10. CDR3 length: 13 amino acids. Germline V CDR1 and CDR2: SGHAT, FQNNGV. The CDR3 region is CASSLWVWEGSFF. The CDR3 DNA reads TGTGCCAGCAGCTTATGGGTGTGGGAGGGCTCGTTCTTC.

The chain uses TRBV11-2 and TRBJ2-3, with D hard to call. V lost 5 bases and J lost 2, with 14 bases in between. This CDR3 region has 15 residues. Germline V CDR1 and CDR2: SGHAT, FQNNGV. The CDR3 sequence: CASSRSYSYTDTQYF. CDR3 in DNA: TGTGCCAGCAGCCGCAGCTATTCTTACACAGATACGCAGTATTTT.

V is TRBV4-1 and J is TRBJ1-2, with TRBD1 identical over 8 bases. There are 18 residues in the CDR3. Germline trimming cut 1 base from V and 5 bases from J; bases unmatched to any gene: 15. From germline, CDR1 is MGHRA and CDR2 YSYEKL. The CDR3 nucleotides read TGCGCCAGCAGCCAAGGTTTGAACACAGGGGGATTGACATATGGCTACACCTTC. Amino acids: CASSQGLNTGGLTYGYTF.

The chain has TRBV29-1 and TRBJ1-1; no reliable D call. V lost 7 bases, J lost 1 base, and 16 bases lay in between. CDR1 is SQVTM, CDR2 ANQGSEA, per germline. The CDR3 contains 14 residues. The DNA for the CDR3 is TGCAGCGCAGAGGCCGGACGAGCGAACACTGAAGCTTTCTTT. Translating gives CSAEAGRANTEAFF.

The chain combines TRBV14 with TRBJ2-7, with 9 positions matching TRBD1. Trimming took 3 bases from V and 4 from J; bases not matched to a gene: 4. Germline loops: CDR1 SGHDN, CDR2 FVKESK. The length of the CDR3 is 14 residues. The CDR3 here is CASSHPGQGYEQYF. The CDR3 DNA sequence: TGTGCCAGCAGCCATCCGGGACAGGGATACGAGCAGTACTTC.

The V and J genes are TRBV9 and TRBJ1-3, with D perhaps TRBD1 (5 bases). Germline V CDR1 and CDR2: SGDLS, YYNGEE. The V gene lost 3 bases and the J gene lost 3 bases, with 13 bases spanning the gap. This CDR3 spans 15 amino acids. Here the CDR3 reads CASSDQGLDGNTIYF. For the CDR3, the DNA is TGTGCCAGCAGCGATCAGGGTCTAGATGGAAACACCATATATTTT. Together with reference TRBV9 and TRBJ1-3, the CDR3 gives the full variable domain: DSGVTQTPKHLITATGQRVTLRCSPRSGDLSVYWYQQSLDQGLQFLIQYYNGEERAKGNILERFSAQQFPDLHSELNLSSLELGDSALYFCASSDQGLDGNTIYFGEGSWLTVV.

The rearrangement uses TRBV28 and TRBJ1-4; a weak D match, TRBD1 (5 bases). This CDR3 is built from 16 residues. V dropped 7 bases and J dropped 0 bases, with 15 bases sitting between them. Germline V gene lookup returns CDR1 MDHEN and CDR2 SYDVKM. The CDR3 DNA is TGTGCCAGCAATTTGGGGGGTTATGCAACTAATGAAAAACTGTTTTTT. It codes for CASNLGGYATNEKLFF.

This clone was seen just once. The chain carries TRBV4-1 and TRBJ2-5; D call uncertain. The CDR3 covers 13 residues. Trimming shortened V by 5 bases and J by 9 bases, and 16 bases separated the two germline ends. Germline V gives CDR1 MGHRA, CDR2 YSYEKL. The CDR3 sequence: CASSDPVRGAQYF. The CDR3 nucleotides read TGCGCCAGCAGCGACCCTGTACGAGGCGCCCAGTACTTC.

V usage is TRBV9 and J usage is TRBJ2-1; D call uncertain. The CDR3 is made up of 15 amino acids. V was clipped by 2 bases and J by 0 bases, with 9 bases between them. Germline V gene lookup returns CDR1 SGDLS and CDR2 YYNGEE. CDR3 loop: CASSVGRNSYNEQFF. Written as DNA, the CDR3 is TGTGCCAGCAGCGTTGGACGGAACTCCTACAATGAGCAGTTCTTC.

The CDR3 DNA sequence: TGTGCCATCAGTGAGGAGCCAGACAAATACTACGAGCAGTACTTC. It yields the protein CAISEEPDKYYEQYF. The chain is built from TRBV10-3 and TRBJ2-7; no firm D call. Trimming took 2 bases from V and 3 from J, leaving 14 bases between them. The germline V gene encodes CDR1 ENHRY and CDR2 SYGVKD. CDR3 length: 15 amino acids.

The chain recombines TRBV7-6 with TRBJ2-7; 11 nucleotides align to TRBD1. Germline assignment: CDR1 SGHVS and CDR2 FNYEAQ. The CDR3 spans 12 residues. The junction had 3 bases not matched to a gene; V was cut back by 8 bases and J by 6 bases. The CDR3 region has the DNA TGTGCCAGCGGACAGGGGGCTGGCGAGCAGTACTTC. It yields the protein CASGQGAGEQYF.

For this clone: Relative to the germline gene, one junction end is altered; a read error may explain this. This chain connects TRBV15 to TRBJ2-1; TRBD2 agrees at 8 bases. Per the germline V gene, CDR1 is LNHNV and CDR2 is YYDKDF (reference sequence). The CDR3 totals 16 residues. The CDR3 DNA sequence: TGTGCCACCGGAGCTAAGTTAGCGGGGCTCTACAATGAGCGGTTCTTC. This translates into CATGAKLAGLYNERFF.

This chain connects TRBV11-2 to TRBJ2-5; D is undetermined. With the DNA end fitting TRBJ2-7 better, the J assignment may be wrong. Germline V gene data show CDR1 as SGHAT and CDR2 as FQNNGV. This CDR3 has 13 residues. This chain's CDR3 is CASSLASYYEQYF. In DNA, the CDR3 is TGTGCCAGCAGCTTAGCATCCTATTACGAGCAGTACTTC.

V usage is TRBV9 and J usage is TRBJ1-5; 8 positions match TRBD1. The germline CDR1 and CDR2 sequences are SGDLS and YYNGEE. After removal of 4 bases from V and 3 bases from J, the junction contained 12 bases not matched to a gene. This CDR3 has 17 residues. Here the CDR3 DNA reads TGTGCCAGCAGCCCAGAAGCCGGGACAGGAATCAATCAGCCCCAGCATTTT. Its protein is CASSPEAGTGINQPQHF.

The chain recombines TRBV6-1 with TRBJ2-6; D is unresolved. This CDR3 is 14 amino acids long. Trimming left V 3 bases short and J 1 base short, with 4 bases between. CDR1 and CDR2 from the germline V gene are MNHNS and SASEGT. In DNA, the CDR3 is TGTGCCAGCAGTGAGGGGTCTGGGGCCAACGTCCTGACTTTC. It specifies CASSEGSGANVLTF.

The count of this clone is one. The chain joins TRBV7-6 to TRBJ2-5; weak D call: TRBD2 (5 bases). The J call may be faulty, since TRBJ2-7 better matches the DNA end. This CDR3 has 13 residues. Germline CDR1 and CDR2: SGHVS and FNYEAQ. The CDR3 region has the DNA TGTGCCAGCAGCTTCGGGGTGATGAGCGAGCAGTACTTC. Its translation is CASSFGVMSEQYF.

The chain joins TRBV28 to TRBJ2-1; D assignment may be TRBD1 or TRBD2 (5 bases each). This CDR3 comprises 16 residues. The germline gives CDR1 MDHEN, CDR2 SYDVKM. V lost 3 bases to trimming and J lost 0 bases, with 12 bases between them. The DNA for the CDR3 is TGTGCCAGCAGTTTTGGGGCAGGGAGCTCCTACAATGAGCAGTTCTTC. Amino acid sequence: CASSFGAGSSYNEQFF.

For the CDR3, the DNA is TGTGCCAGCAGGAGTTTAGCGGGAGTGGGTGAGCAGTACTTC. This gives the protein CASRSLAGVGEQYF. This sequence joins TRBV11-2 and TRBJ2-7; 9 positions agree with TRBD2. CDR3 length: 14 amino acids. V shed 6 bases and J 7 bases; nucleotides not matched to a gene: 10. CDR1 SGHAT and CDR2 FQNNGV come from the germline V gene.

CDR3 coding DNA: TGTGCCAGCAGCTTGGCCTTCGCGAGAGGAACTAATGAAAAACTGTTTTTT. Translated, it gives CASSLAFARGTNEKLFF. This chain connects TRBV5-6 to TRBJ1-4; D is undetermined. Germline loops: CDR1 SGHDT, CDR2 YYEEEE. V was clipped by 0 bases and J by 1 base, with 13 bases between them. The CDR3 is made up of 17 amino acids.

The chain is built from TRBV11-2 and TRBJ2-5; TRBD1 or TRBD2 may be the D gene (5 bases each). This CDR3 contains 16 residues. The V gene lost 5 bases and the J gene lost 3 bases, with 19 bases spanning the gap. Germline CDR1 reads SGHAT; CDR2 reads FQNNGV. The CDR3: CASSPGRGSREETQYF. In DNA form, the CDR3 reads TGTGCCAGCAGCCCTGGTCGGGGTAGCAGGGAAGAGACCCAGTACTTC.

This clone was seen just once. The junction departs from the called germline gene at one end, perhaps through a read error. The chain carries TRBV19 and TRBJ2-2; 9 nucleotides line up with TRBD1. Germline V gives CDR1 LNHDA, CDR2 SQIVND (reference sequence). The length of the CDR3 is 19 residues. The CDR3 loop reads CASSVDQQGALSNTGELFF. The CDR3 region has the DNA TGTGCCAGTAGTGTAGATCAACAGGGGGCACTCTCGAACACCGGGGAGCTGTTTTTT. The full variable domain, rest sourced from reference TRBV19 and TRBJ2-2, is DGGITQSPKYLFRKEGQNVTLSCEQNLNHDAMYWYRQDPGQGLRLIYYSQIVNDFQKGDIAEGYSVSREKKESFPLTVTSAQKNPTAFYLCASSVDQQGALSNTGELFFGEGSRLTVL.